The subject of this entry is one T cell receptor (beta chain). No antigen is known for it. The data were obtained in a study of blood T cells in healthy people across ages. General study results and limits: Naive CD4+ cells and diversity were both higher in long-lived donors than in aged donors. Older age went with lower TCR beta diversity per million T cells, in a roughly linear way. Estimates drawn from one million T cells were deemed to understate diversity.

Total RNA extracted from each sample amounted to at least 5 micrograms. A second 7 to 11 cycle PCR used barcoded and J-beta primers. TCRdb reanalysed the 5' RACE reads using MiXCR and keeps one entry per CDR3 protein. Among about 1.8 million distinct CDR3 sequences listed, roughly 50% were seen once. The germline CDR1 and CDR2 sequences are MDHEN and SYDVKM. The CDR3 is 13 amino acids. V lost 5 bases to trimming and J lost 3 bases, with 11 bases between them. The V gene is TRBV28, the J gene TRBJ2-7; maybe TRBD1 (6 bases). Sequenced input: blood. The sequence was obtained from a woman in her forties in good health. The CDR3 DNA follows: TGTGCCAGCAGTGTGGGACACCGCTACGAGCAGTACTTC. Translated: CASSVGHRYEQYF.